A single sample is the source of the 30 T cell receptor beta chains below, sequenced in a study of technical replicates of blood from a handful of donors. Produced via immunoSEQ multiplex PCR; TCRdb's table is partial and in-frame only. The sample carries some 96,000 clones, approximately 95% recorded once. Sequenced: T cells isolated from PBMCs. These receptors all come from a human donor in good health.

The V call is TRBV4-1, the J call TRBJ1-3; 7 bases map to TRBD1. The CDR3 consists of 16 residues. With V trimmed by 3 bases and J by 2 bases, 7 bases remained unmatched. CDR1 and CDR2 (germline): MGHRA, YSYEKL. Here the CDR3 reads CASSHTGQGAGNTIYF. The CDR3 bases are TGCGCCAGCAGCCACACGGGTCAGGGGGCTGGAAACACCATATATTTT.

J is TRBJ2-1 and V is TRBV28, with 8 bases that match TRBD2. The V segment lost 4 bases and the J segment 6 bases; nucleotides outside the gene matches: 14. Germline lookup yields CDR1 MDHEN and CDR2 SYDVKM. This CDR3 contains 17 residues. The CDR3 nucleotides read TGTGCCAGCAGTTCTCAGATGCAGCGGGGGCTCTCCAATGAGCAGTTCTTC. Protein product: CASSSQMQRGLSNEQFF. The complete variable domain, with remaining parts taken from reference TRBV28 and TRBJ2-1, reads DVKVTQSSRYLVKRTGEKVFLECVQDMDHENMFWYRQDPGLGLRLIYFSYDVKMKEKGDIPEGYSVSREKKERFSLILESASTNQTSMYLCASSSQMQRGLSNEQFFGPGTRLTVL.

This chain uses TRBV5-1 with TRBJ1-4; D not certain. Trimming pared 5 bases from V and 8 bases from J, leaving 22 bases between. Germline CDR1 SGHRS, CDR2 YFSETQ. The CDR3 totals 16 residues. For the CDR3, the DNA is TGCGCCAGCAGACTAAACCCTGACTTAACCGGCGAAAAACTGTTTTTT. This translates into CASRLNPDLTGEKLFF.

This chain uses TRBV11-3 with TRBJ2-1; 7 bases are shared with TRBD2. The CDR3 covers 15 residues. The V gene's germline CDR1 is SGHNT and CDR2 YENEEA. V was clipped by 5 bases and J by 6 bases; unmatched bases: 10. CDR3: CASSTLGEGLNEQFF. DNA of the CDR3: TGTGCCAGCAGCACACTGGGGGAGGGCCTCAATGAGCAGTTCTTC.

This chain connects TRBV7-3 to TRBJ2-3, with TRBD2 identical over 7 bases. Per germline, CDR1 SGHTA and CDR2 FQGTGA. V shed 5 bases and J 1 base; nucleotides not matched to a gene: 3. CDR3 length: 14 residues. The DNA for the CDR3 is TGTGCCAGCAGCCTAAGCGGGGGCACAGATACGCAGTATTTT. As protein: CASSLSGGTDTQYF.

The V call is TRBV6-1, the J call TRBJ2-1; weak D call: TRBD2 (6 bases). The CDR3 runs 14 residues. Germline V gene data show CDR1 as MNHNS and CDR2 as SASEGT. With 7 bases removed from V and 5 bases from J, the gap between germline ends came to 15 bases. The chain's CDR3 is CASKESGRDNEQFF. CDR3 in DNA: TGTGCCAGCAAGGAATCCGGGAGAGACAATGAGCAGTTCTTC.

The V gene is TRBV27, the J gene TRBJ2-7, with TRBD2 matching over 14 bases. The V gene's germline CDR1 is MNHEY and CDR2 SMNVEV (reference sequence). The CDR3 is made up of 18 amino acids. V shed 6 bases, J shed 5 bases, and the junction held 15 bases outside the gene matches. CDR3 in DNA: TGTGCCAGCAGGGGACTAGCGGGAGTTTCGGCTGGTGAGGACGAGCAGTACTTC. This encodes CASRGLAGVSAGEDEQYF.

The chain links TRBV6-5 to TRBJ2-1; 8 bases match TRBD1. Germline V lookup: CDR1 MNHEY, CDR2 SVGAGI. The CDR3 sequence is 13 residues long. Unmatched junction bases numbered 5, after V lost 8 bases and J lost 5 bases. Here the CDR3 DNA reads TGTGCCAGCGCGGGACAGGTAAACAATGAGCAGTTCTTC. Protein product: CASAGQVNNEQFF.

The chain combines TRBV6-6 with TRBJ1-1; unclear D gene. The germline V gene encodes CDR1 MNHNY and CDR2 SVGAGI (reference sequence). This CDR3 has 15 residues. V was clipped by 6 bases and J by 3 bases, with 17 bases between them. This CDR3 is CASSVPPSTHTEAFF. CDR3 sequence (DNA): TGTGCCAGCAGCGTCCCCCCTAGCACACACACTGAAGCTTTCTTT.

The chain links TRBV2 to TRBJ2-7; 10 bases align to TRBD1. The germline V gene encodes CDR1 SNHLY and CDR2 FYNNEI. The CDR3 is 13 amino acids. With V trimmed by 6 bases and J by 6 bases, 5 bases remained unmatched. Here the CDR3 DNA reads TGTGCCAGCAGGGGACAGGGGATCGGCGAGCAGTACTTC. Encoded protein: CASRGQGIGEQYF.

V usage is TRBV28 and J usage is TRBJ2-1; 7 bases line up with TRBD2. The CDR3 runs to 15 residues. V lost 6 bases, J lost 5 bases, and 10 bases stayed unmatched. The germline V gene has CDR1 MDHEN and CDR2 SYDVKM. The CDR3, as DNA: TGTGCCAGCAGGCGGGAGTCCTCCCCCCACAATGAGCAGTTCTTC. Protein product: CASRRESSPHNEQFF.

The V call is TRBV5-1, the J call TRBJ1-2; D not resolved. The CDR3 consists of 13 residues. The germline V gene has CDR1 SGHRS and CDR2 YFSETQ. V shed 0 bases and J shed 4 bases, with 7 bases lying between them. The CDR3 protein is CASSLVGSYGYTF. The CDR3 DNA sequence: TGCGCCAGCAGCTTGGTCGGGTCCTATGGCTACACCTTC.

The chain recombines TRBV25-1 with TRBJ2-4, with a tentative D call TRBD1 (6 bases). V lost 6 bases and J 0 bases, leaving 12 bases between the germline ends. This CDR3 region has 15 residues. CDR1 and CDR2 from the germline V gene are MGHDK and SYGVNS. The CDR3 DNA sequence: TGTGCCAGCAGCGCAGGGGCTTCAGCCAAAAACATTCAGTACTTC. It encodes CASSAGASAKNIQYF.

The CDR3 sequence is CASSKDRRTKNYGYTF. Written as DNA, the CDR3 is TGTGCCAGCAGCAAAGACAGGAGAACGAAGAATTATGGCTACACCTTC. The chain employs TRBV21-1 and TRBJ1-2; TRBD1 reflects the table's D call only, with no check against the DNA. TRBV21-1 is an annotated pseudogene. This CDR3 is 16 amino acids long.

This clone showed up just once. This rearrangement joins TRBV14 to TRBJ2-7, with D unclear. Germline CDR1 and CDR2: SGHDN and FVKESK. With 2 bases removed from V and 0 bases from J, the gap between germline ends came to 14 bases. The CDR3 is 16 residues long. The CDR3 DNA reads as TGTGCCAGCAGCCAAATATCAAAGCGATTCTCCTACGAGCAGTACTTC. Translating gives CASSQISKRFSYEQYF.

The chain combines TRBV4-1 with TRBJ1-6; a possible D gene is TRBD1 (5 bases). V shed 1 base and J shed 6 bases, with 13 bases lying between them. Germline CDR1 is MGHRA and CDR2 is YSYEKL. This CDR3 is 16 amino acids long. CDR3 sequence: CASSQGRARGNSPLHF. The DNA of the CDR3 is TGCGCCAGCAGCCAAGGGAGGGCGAGGGGTAATTCACCCCTCCACTTT.

The V gene is TRBV7-9, the J gene TRBJ1-2; unclear D gene. The CDR3 runs 16 residues. CDR1 and CDR2 (germline): SEHNR, FQNEAQ (reference sequence). Trimming took 5 bases from V and 0 from J, leaving 16 bases between them. CDR3 protein: CASSQMGRTANYGYTF. In DNA form, the CDR3 reads TGTGCCAGCAGCCAGATGGGCAGAACAGCTAACTATGGCTACACCTTC.

The chain combines TRBV19 with TRBJ1-2; D ambiguous. This CDR3 contains 14 residues. The ends were cut back, 3 bases at V and 1 base at J, with 9 bases in the middle. Germline V gives CDR1 LNHDA, CDR2 SQIVND (reference sequence). CDR3 DNA: TGTGCCAGTAGTATCAACAGCATTAACTATGGCTACACCTTC. It encodes CASSINSINYGYTF.

The chain joins TRBV5-6 to TRBJ2-5; D remains ambiguous. V lost 6 bases, J lost 0 bases, and 9 bases lay in between. CDR1 and CDR2 from the germline V gene are SGHDT and YYEEEE. The CDR3 sequence is 13 residues long. The CDR3 sequence is CASTPGYQETQYF. For the CDR3, the DNA is TGTGCCAGCACCCCTGGCTACCAAGAGACCCAGTACTTC.

The chain links TRBV27 to TRBJ2-1; D is perhaps TRBD2 (6 bases). V lost 3 bases to trimming and J lost 4 bases, with 10 bases between them. CDR1 and CDR2 (germline): MNHEY, SMNVEV (reference sequence). This CDR3 contains 14 residues. CDR3 bases: TGTGCCAGCAGTTTGGGCGGGAAATACAATGAGCAGTTCTTC. This gives the protein CASSLGGKYNEQFF.

This chain links TRBV4-2 with TRBJ2-5; maybe TRBD2 (5 bases). Germline CDR1 reads LGHNA; CDR2 reads YNFKEQ. The CDR3 runs to 15 residues. The ends were cut back, 4 bases at V and 1 base at J, with 13 bases in the middle. The CDR3 spells CASSPEADSQETQYF. As DNA, the CDR3 is TGTGCCAGCAGCCCGGAGGCGGATTCCCAAGAGACCCAGTACTTC.

In its sample, this clone was seen a few times. The V call is TRBV30, the J call TRBJ1-5, with D possibly being TRBD1 (5 bases). Looked up from germline, CDR1 is GTSNPN and CDR2 is SVGIG (reference sequence). This CDR3 has 16 amino acids. Trimming shortened V by 4 bases and J by 4 bases, and 20 bases separated the two germline ends. CDR3 bases: TGTGCCTGGACTAAAGGGGCCTTGGGTCCTAATCAGCCCCAGCATTTT. As protein: CAWTKGALGPNQPQHF.

This clone has a handful of counts. The chain carries TRBV19 and TRBJ2-7; 9 bases fit TRBD1. The CDR3 is 15 residues long. Trimming cost V 5 bases and J 4 bases; bases outside gene matches: 9. Germline-derived CDR1 and CDR2 are LNHDA and SQIVND (reference sequence). As DNA, the CDR3 is TGTGCCAGTAGTTTGAAACCGGGACAGGGATACGAGCAGTACTTC. Protein sequence: CASSLKPGQGYEQYF.

This clone was recorded only once. The chain uses TRBV6-5 and TRBJ2-3, with TRBD1 identical over 7 bases. The CDR3 is 14 residues long. Per germline, CDR1 MNHEY and CDR2 SVGAGI. V gave up 2 bases and J gave up 1 base; unmatched junction bases: 0. This CDR3 is CASSYQGGTDTQYF. CDR3 nucleotide sequence: TGTGCCAGCAGTTACCAGGGGGGCACAGATACGCAGTATTTT.

This clone was recorded a few times. The chain combines TRBV2 with TRBJ1-1; possible D gene TRBD1, 6 bases. V was cut by 7 bases and J by 2 bases, with 11 bases left in between. The CDR3 is 13 amino acids. In germline, CDR1 is SNHLY, CDR2 FYNNEI. CDR3 in DNA: TGTGCCAGCACCTCCAGGGGAAACACTGAAGCTTTCTTT. As protein: CASTSRGNTEAFF. The variable domain in full, with the rest retrieved from reference TRBV2 and TRBJ1-1, is EPEVTQTPSHQVTQMGQEVILRCVPISNHLYFYWYRQILGQKVEFLVSFYNNEISEKSEIFDDQFSVERPDGSNFTLKIRSTKLEDSAMYFCASTSRGNTEAFFGQGTRLTVV.

J is TRBJ2-2 and V is TRBV7-9, with 10 bases matching TRBD1. This CDR3 has 15 amino acids. In germline, CDR1 is SEHNR, CDR2 FQNEAQ (reference sequence). Losses at the gene ends were 3 bases for V and 4 bases for J; bases not matched to a gene: 2. The CDR3 coding sequence is TGTGCCAGCAGCTTGACAGGGGGCCTCACCGGGGAGCTGTTTTTT. It codes for CASSLTGGLTGELFF.

The gene calls are TRBV19 and TRBJ1-4, with D hard to call. This CDR3 has 15 residues. The V gene lost 5 bases and the J gene lost 2 bases, with 12 bases spanning the gap. Germline CDR1 and CDR2: LNHDA and SQIVND (reference sequence). CDR3 nucleotides: TGTGCCAGTAGTTTCGAGGGTTTGACTAATGAAAAACTGTTTTTT. Translating it yields CASSFEGLTNEKLFF.

This clone was recorded a few times. The chain employs TRBV19 and TRBJ2-3; possibly TRBD1 for D (7 bases). The CDR3 is 14 amino acids. The germline CDR1 and CDR2 sequences are LNHDA and SQIVND (reference sequence). Trimming took 6 bases from V and 9 from J, leaving 19 bases between them. DNA for the CDR3: TGTGCCAGTAGAAGCGAGATCCAGGGGGGAACGCAGTATTTT. Residues: CASRSEIQGGTQYF.

The chain carries TRBV19 and TRBJ1-1; D not resolved. Germline CDR1 is LNHDA and CDR2 is SQIVND (reference sequence). Trimming shortened V by 6 bases and J by 1 base, and 9 bases separated the two germline ends. The CDR3 extends over 13 amino acids. The CDR3 DNA sequence: TGTGCCAGTAGCGTACAGAGGAACACTGAAGCTTTCTTT. Protein sequence: CASSVQRNTEAFF.

The J gene is TRBJ2-2, the V gene TRBV7-9; 14 nucleotides match TRBD2. The junction had 7 bases not matched to a gene; V was cut back by 5 bases and J by 2 bases. The CDR3 spans 18 residues. Germline lookup yields CDR1 SEHNR and CDR2 FQNEAQ (reference sequence). The CDR3 DNA follows: TGTGCCAGCAGCCCGTCCGGACTAGCGGGGGGTAACACCGGGGAGCTGTTTTTT. It yields the protein CASSPSGLAGGNTGELFF.